Below are 14 T cell receptor beta chains sequenced from a single sample in a study of T cell responses to AZD1222 COVID-19 vaccine. The method was immunoSEQ multiplex PCR; TCRdb's version includes in-frame clones alone and lacks a portion of them. The sample holds some 180,000 clones, 70% to 90% seen once. This specimen was peripheral blood, taken on day 0 of AZD1222 vaccination. These TCRs come from an adult in good health.

V is TRBV3-1 (or the pseudogene TRBV3-2) and J is TRBJ1-1; 8 bases are a match to TRBD1. The germline CDR1 and CDR2 sequences are LGHDT and YNNKEL (reference sequence). This CDR3 has 14 amino acids. The V segment lost 2 bases and the J segment 4 bases; nucleotides outside the gene matches: 3. The CDR3: CASSQLGQGTEAFF. CDR3 nucleotides: TGTGCCAGCAGCCAACTCGGACAGGGCACTGAAGCTTTCTTT.

In this sample, this clone turned up once. The CDR3 here is CASSLVGTGTYTF. CDR3 DNA sequence: TGTGCCAGCAGCTTAGTAGGGACAGGGACCTACACCTTC. The V gene is TRBV7-3, the J gene TRBJ1-2, with 9 bases lining up with TRBD1. The germline gives CDR1 SGHTA, CDR2 FQGTGA. V lost 2 bases, J lost 10 bases, and 5 bases stayed unmatched. CDR3 length: 13 amino acids.

The V and J genes are TRBV5-1 and TRBJ2-3; TRBD1 aligns across 7 bases. This CDR3 contains 15 residues. In germline, CDR1 is SGHRS, CDR2 YFSETQ. Trimming cost V 4 bases and J 2 bases; bases outside gene matches: 7. CDR3 protein: CASSDETGLTDTQYF. DNA of the CDR3: TGCGCCAGCAGCGATGAGACAGGGCTCACAGATACGCAGTATTTT.

The chain couples TRBV6-5 to TRBJ2-2; D tentatively reads TRBD1 or TRBD2 (6 bases each). From germline, CDR1 is MNHEY and CDR2 SVGAGI. Trimming cost V 6 bases and J 1 base, with 9 bases left between them. This CDR3 is 14 amino acids long. The CDR3 sequence is CASRAGQNTGELFF. In DNA, the CDR3 is TGTGCCAGCAGGGCGGGACAGAACACCGGGGAGCTGTTTTTT.

This clone was recorded once. The V call is TRBV19, the J call TRBJ1-5; unclear D gene. The CDR3 spans 18 residues. Germline CDR1 is LNHDA and CDR2 is SQIVND (reference sequence). The ends were cut back, 3 bases at V and 0 bases at J, with 18 bases in the middle. CDR3 nucleotide sequence: TGTGCCAGTAGTATGCTGGCAGCTAATCTGTATAGCAATCAGCCCCAGCATTTT. This encodes CASSMLAANLYSNQPQHF.

The chain is built from TRBV29-1 and TRBJ1-4; no reliable D call. The V end lost 4 bases, the J end lost 4 bases, and 13 bases lay between the germline ends. Germline values: CDR1 SQVTM, CDR2 ANQGSEA. This CDR3 contains 14 residues. CDR3 sequence reads: CSVAINSFNEKLFF. As DNA, the CDR3 is TGCAGCGTTGCTATAAACAGTTTTAATGAAAAACTGTTTTTT.

This clone showed up just a few times. The J gene is TRBJ2-7, the V gene TRBV6-2 or TRBV6-3, with D possibly TRBD1 on 6 matching bases. The CDR3 is 12 residues long. The V gene lost 5 bases and the J gene lost 4 bases, with 9 bases spanning the gap. Germline CDR1 MNHEY, CDR2 SVGEGT. CDR3 loop: CASSGQQYEQYF. The CDR3 DNA is TGTGCCAGCAGTGGACAGCAGTACGAGCAGTACTTC.

The V call is TRBV29-1, the J call TRBJ1-1, with a tentative D call TRBD1 (5 bases). Germline V CDR1 and CDR2: SQVTM, ANQGSEA. V dropped 5 bases and J dropped 4 bases, with 8 bases sitting between them. The CDR3 length is 11 residues. As DNA, the CDR3 is TGCAGCGTTATGGGGGGCACTGAAGCTTTCTTT. Translated, it gives CSVMGGTEAFF.

This rearrangement joins TRBV9 to TRBJ1-5; unclear D gene. The CDR3 is 13 residues long. Trimming cost V 1 base and J 0 bases, with 2 bases left between them. Germline loops: CDR1 SGDLS, CDR2 YYNGEE. As DNA, the CDR3 is TGTGCCAGCAGCGTAAATAGCAATCAGCCCCAGCATTTT. Translating it yields CASSVNSNQPQHF.

The V and J genes are TRBV5-8 and TRBJ2-1, with TRBD1 matching 8 bases. The CDR3 runs to 15 residues. V trimming: 2 bases; J trimming: 5 bases; junction bases outside the gene matches: 6. Germline V gene lookup returns CDR1 SGHTS and CDR2 YDEGEE. The CDR3 reads CASSLGTGPNNEQFF. DNA of the CDR3: TGTGCCAGCAGCTTAGGGACAGGACCTAACAATGAGCAGTTCTTC.

The CDR3 sequence is CASSLAPAPNTEAFF. CDR3 DNA: TGCGCCAGCAGCTTGGCCCCGGCGCCAAACACTGAAGCTTTCTTT. The chain joins TRBV5-1 to TRBJ1-1; D not certain. Trimming left V 0 bases short and J 2 bases short, with 11 bases between. The CDR3 is 15 amino acids. The V gene's germline CDR1 is SGHRS and CDR2 YFSETQ.

The chain employs TRBV5-1 and TRBJ1-5, with 7 bases that match TRBD1. V gave up 0 bases and J gave up 0 bases; unmatched junction bases: 3. CDR1 and CDR2 from the germline V gene are SGHRS and YFSETQ. There are 16 residues in the CDR3. CDR3 DNA sequence: TGCGCCAGCAGCTTGGGGGACAGTAATAGCAATCAGCCCCAGCATTTT. It encodes CASSLGDSNSNQPQHF.

This chain uses TRBV7-9 with TRBJ2-3; the D is unclear. V was trimmed by 1 base and J by 4 bases, leaving 9 bases between them. The CDR3 length is 14 residues. Germline CDR1 reads SEHNR; CDR2 reads FQNEAQ (reference sequence). CDR3 coding DNA: TGTGCCAGCAGCTTAGGGGGTAATGCAGATACGCAGTATTTT. It translates to CASSLGGNADTQYF.

The rearrangement uses TRBV28 and TRBJ2-3; 14 positions match TRBD2. The length of the CDR3 is 20 residues. Per the germline V gene, CDR1 is MDHEN and CDR2 is SYDVKM. With 5 bases clipped from V and 4 bases from J, the junction kept 17 bases outside the gene matches. CDR3 region: CASSLGLQPTSGRAPDTQYF. In DNA form, the CDR3 reads TGTGCCAGCAGTCTTGGACTTCAACCGACTAGCGGGAGGGCCCCAGATACGCAGTATTTT.